Listed here is a single T cell receptor (beta chain). This entry comes from a study of patients and donors after allogeneic stem cell transplantation. TCRdb re-derived calls from the RT-PCR reads in MiXCR, one entry per CDR3 protein. The sample lists around 240,000 distinct CDR3 sequences; approximately 14% were seen once. The sequence was obtained from a human donor who was either an allogeneic HSCT recipient or a stem cell or donor lymphocyte infusion donor (not recorded which). It is not recorded whose cells these are; they may come from a transplant donor. The sequencing sample was made of blood, either unsorted or a sorted T cell fraction (not recorded which).

The CDR3 loop reads CASSFQLGGYNEQFF. CDR3 in DNA: TGTGCCAGCAGCTTCCAGCTAGGGGGGTACAATGAGCAGTTCTTC. This sequence joins TRBV7-2 and TRBJ2-1; perhaps D is TRBD1 or TRBD2 (6 bases each). The ends were cut back, 3 bases at V and 4 bases at J, with 13 bases in the middle. This CDR3 region has 15 residues. Germline CDR1 SGHTA, CDR2 FQGNSA. Full variable domain (remainder filled in from reference TRBV7-2 and TRBJ2-1): GAGVSQSPSNKVTEKGKDVELRCDPISGHTALYWYRQSLGQGLEFLIYFQGNSAPDKSGLPSDRFSAERTGGSVSTLTIQRTQQEDSAVYLCASSFQLGGYNEQFFGPGTRLTVL.